This T cell receptor (beta chain) was observed in a study of blood T cell repertoires in COVID-19. Background on the study: Sites in the United States, Italy and Spain provided acute and convalescent COVID-19 samples. T cells, B-cell-depleted T cells, or PBMCs supplied cDNA or gDNA.

Data came from immunoSEQ multiplex PCR; TCRdb stores just in-frame clones and leaves some out. In the table there are approximately 71,000 clones, 65% to 80% of which are singletons. Germline loops: CDR1 SGHRS, CDR2 YFSETQ. With V trimmed by 4 bases and J by 5 bases, 8 bases remained unmatched. The CDR3 loop spans 14 amino acids. This receptor was taken from a man aged 55 to 70 with active or convalescent COVID-19. The sequenced sample consisted of peripheral blood. The chain recombines TRBV5-1 with TRBJ2-5, with 7 nucleotides matching TRBD2. CDR3 protein: CASSTGEGYETQYF. The CDR3 region has the DNA TGCGCCAGCAGCACCGGGGAGGGTTACGAGACCCAGTACTTC.